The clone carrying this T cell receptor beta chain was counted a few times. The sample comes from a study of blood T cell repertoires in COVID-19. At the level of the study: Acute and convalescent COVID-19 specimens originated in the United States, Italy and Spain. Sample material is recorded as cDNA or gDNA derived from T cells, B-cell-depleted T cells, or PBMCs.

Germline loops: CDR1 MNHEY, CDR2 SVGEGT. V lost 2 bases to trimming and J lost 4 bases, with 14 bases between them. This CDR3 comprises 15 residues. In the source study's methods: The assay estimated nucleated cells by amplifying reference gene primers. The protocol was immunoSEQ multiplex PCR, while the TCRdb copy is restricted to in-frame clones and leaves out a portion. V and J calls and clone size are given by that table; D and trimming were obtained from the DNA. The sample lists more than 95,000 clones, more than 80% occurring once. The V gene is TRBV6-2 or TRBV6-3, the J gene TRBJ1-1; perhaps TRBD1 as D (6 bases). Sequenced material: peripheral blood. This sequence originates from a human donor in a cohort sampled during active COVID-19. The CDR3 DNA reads TGTGCCAGCAGTTACGGGCAGGGGCGTATCACTGAAGCTTTCTTT. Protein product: CASSYGQGRITEAFF.